Below are 9 T cell receptor beta chains sequenced from a single sample in a study of Ad26.COV2.S vaccination and SARS-CoV-2 variants (dated by TCRdb to the early 2020s). The sample's treatment or condition, from its label and the paper: about 20 received Ad26.COV2.S at low or high dose, single or two shots; a few received placebo; per-sample allocation not given. Repertoires of vaccine and placebo recipients were sequenced from samples collected on day 63 after the first injection. The library was generated by the immunoSEQ multiplex PCR assay. The clones in this table, taken by TCRdb from immuneACCESS, are in-frame only. Not every clone is retained; where verified, under half of the shortfall comes from an unresolved V gene, and the cause of the rest is unknown. The sample profile shows about 350,000 clones; roughly 90% of them were found once. Of the sample, around 4.5% falls within the top ten clones.

This specimen was peripheral blood, taken in a trial of Ad26.COV2.S vaccine versus placebo. These receptors originate from a person between 18 and 60 years old who received the Ad26.COV2.S COVID-19 vaccine or a placebo.

This chain uses TRBV6-4 with TRBJ2-7; the D call may be TRBD1 or TRBD2 (5 bases each). Germline values: CDR1 MRHNA, CDR2 SNTAGT. The CDR3 is made up of 13 amino acids. The germline V and J ends were trimmed by 8 bases and 2 bases, with 13 bases remaining between them. CDR3 coding DNA: TGTGCCAGCGGGACCAGGGAAGCCTACGAGCAGTACTTC. The encoded protein is CASGTREAYEQYF.

This clone was seen ten or more times. The chain uses TRBV29-1 and TRBJ1-1; D perhaps matches TRBD1 (5 bases). Germline V gene sequence: CDR1 SQVTM, CDR2 ANQGSEA. This CDR3 comprises 11 residues. The V end lost 4 bases, the J end lost 10 bases, and 13 bases lay between the germline ends. The CDR3 loop is CSVGSGLAAFF. For the CDR3, the DNA is TGCAGCGTTGGATCAGGGTTGGCAGCTTTCTTT.

V usage is TRBV11-2 and J usage is TRBJ1-1; 7 positions agree with TRBD1. The CDR3 loop spans 15 amino acids. J was trimmed by 6 bases and V by 3 bases; bases with no gene match: 10. CDR1 and CDR2 (germline): SGHAT, FQNNGV. CDR3 region: CASSLFGRGVSEAFF. In DNA, the CDR3 is TGTGCCAGCAGCTTGTTTGGCAGGGGGGTTTCTGAAGCTTTCTTT.

The chain uses TRBV5-1 and TRBJ2-6, with 9 positions matching TRBD1. Trimming at V came to 7 bases and at J to 1 base, leaving 18 bases not matched to a gene. The CDR3 spans 20 residues. Germline V gives CDR1 SGHRS, CDR2 YFSETQ. The CDR3 bases are TGCGCCAGCGCGACAGGGAGTGGGACAGGGTATAGGTCTGGGGCCAACGTCCTGACTTTC. This gives the protein CASATGSGTGYRSGANVLTF.

The chain is built from TRBV7-9 and TRBJ1-5; D remains unclear. CDR3 length equals 14 residues. The germline CDR1 and CDR2 sequences are SEHNR and FQNEAQ (reference sequence). Trimming took off 3 bases at V and 0 bases at J, with 6 bases between the two ends. CDR3 nucleotides: TGTGCCAGCAGCTTGAAAGATAGCAATCAGCCCCAGCATTTT. Its translation is CASSLKDSNQPQHF.

The chain employs TRBV2 and TRBJ2-7; no clear D. The CDR3 is 14 amino acids. CDR1 is SNHLY, CDR2 FYNNEI, per germline. Trimming left V 5 bases short and J 0 bases short, with 11 bases between. The CDR3 sequence is CASSSLDASYEQYF. The CDR3 bases are TGTGCCAGCAGTTCTTTGGACGCCTCCTACGAGCAGTACTTC.

V gene TRBV27 combines with J gene TRBJ1-5, with D perhaps TRBD1 (6 bases). The CDR3 has 13 residues. V shed 0 bases and J shed 7 bases, with 7 bases lying between them. Germline V gene sequence: CDR1 MNHEY, CDR2 SMNVEV (reference sequence). The CDR3 here is CASSLSGGQPQHF. In DNA form, the CDR3 reads TGTGCCAGCAGTTTATCAGGGGGGCAGCCCCAGCATTTT.

This rearrangement joins TRBV20-1 to TRBJ2-7; no reliable D call. CDR1 DFQATT and CDR2 SNEGSKA come from the germline V gene (reference sequence). The CDR3 has 11 residues. V lost 3 bases and J lost 6, with 9 bases in between. For the CDR3, the DNA is TGCAGTGCTAGTGGGCTTAGCGAGCAGTACTTC. Translating it yields CSASGLSEQYF.

The J gene is TRBJ2-7, the V gene TRBV5-1; 10 nucleotides agree with TRBD1. This CDR3 spans 15 amino acids. Germline V lookup: CDR1 SGHRS, CDR2 YFSETQ. Unmatched junction bases numbered 6, after V lost 0 bases and J lost 6 bases. The CDR3 sequence: CASSLVADRGSEQYF. The DNA for the CDR3 is TGCGCCAGCAGCTTGGTGGCGGACAGGGGGAGCGAGCAGTACTTC.